The rows below give T cell receptor beta chains drawn from one sample of a study of blood T cell repertoires in COVID-19. This table comes from immunoSEQ multiplex PCR, and its TCRdb copy is limited to in-frame clones, with some not included. The sample carries about 430,000 clones, 80% to 90% recorded once. The sequenced sample consisted of peripheral blood. These receptors were taken from a man aged 18 to 35 with COVID-19, enrolled during active disease. The CDR3 runs from the conserved cysteine through the conserved F or W. A D gene is named only where the DNA matches it firmly. Expanded clones get a size class; other rows say once, few or many, or leave the size out.

CAWSSRDRARSEQYF	TGTGCCTGGAGTTCGAGGGACAGGGCCCGGAGCGAGCAGTACTTC	TRBJ2-7	TRBV30	TRBD1	.
CASSSGQGVEQPQHF	TGTGCCAGTTCGTCTGGACAGGGCGTCGAGCAGCCCCAGCATTTT	TRBJ1-5	TRBV18	TRBD1	.
CASSQPLQETQYF	TGTGCCAGCAGCCAACCCCTCCAAGAGACCCAGTACTTC	TRBJ2-5	TRBV3-1/TRBV3-2	.	.
CASSLTGNTIYF	TGTGCCAGCAGCCTAACTGGAAACACCATATATTTT	TRBJ1-3	TRBV12-3/TRBV12-4	.	.
CASSQGALAGGIDTQYF	TGTGCCAGCAGCCAAGGCGCCCTGGCGGGCGGTATAGATACGCAGTATTTT	TRBJ2-3	TRBV3-1/TRBV3-2	.	.
CASTTKGGDGEQYF	TGTGCCAGCACCACGAAGGGGGGGGATGGTGAGCAGTACTTC	TRBJ2-7	TRBV25-1	.	few
CASSYSSGLNTGELFF	TGTGCCAGCAGTTACTCCTCGGGTTTGAACACCGGGGAGCTGTTTTTT	TRBJ2-2	TRBV6-5	.	.
CASSPSTTLSQETQYF	TGTGCCAGCAGCCCTTCTACTACTCTGAGTCAAGAGACCCAGTACTTC	TRBJ2-5	TRBV7-2	.	.
CASSHTSGSSYEQYF	TGTGCCAGCAGCCATACTAGCGGGAGCTCCTACGAGCAGTACTTC	TRBJ2-7	TRBV4-2	TRBD2	.
CASSLVDRVTEAFF	TGTGCCAGCAGCTTAGTAGACAGGGTTACTGAAGCTTTCTTT	TRBJ1-1	TRBV11-2	TRBD1	.
CASSYTVSGNTIYF	TGCGCCAGCAGCTATACAGTCTCTGGAAACACCATATATTTT	TRBJ1-3	TRBV5-1	.	.
CSSRDSSNTEAFF	TGCAGCTCCAGGGACAGCTCGAACACTGAAGCTTTCTTT	TRBJ1-1	TRBV29-1	TRBD1	once
CASSPPGQNYGYTF	TGTGCCAGCAGCCCTCCGGGACAGAACTATGGCTACACCTTC	TRBJ1-2	TRBV5-4	TRBD1	.
CASSWTGGTYEQYF	TGTGCCAGCAGTTGGACAGGGGGAACCTACGAGCAGTACTTC	TRBJ2-7	TRBV27	TRBD1	.
CASSIAGPYEQYF	TGTGCCAGTAGTATTGCGGGTCCCTACGAGCAGTACTTC	TRBJ2-7	TRBV19	.	.
CASSSRSEQYF	TGTGCCAGCAGTTCACGCAGTGAGCAGTACTTC	TRBJ2-7	TRBV12-3/TRBV12-4	.	.
CASSGLAGGLRKTQYF	TGTGCCAGCAGCGGGCTGGCGGGAGGGTTGAGAAAGACCCAGTACTTC	TRBJ2-5	TRBV7-8	TRBD2	.
CASSSSLAGGLSNEQFF	TGTGCCAGCAGCTCATCGCTAGCGGGGGGGCTCAGTAATGAGCAGTTCTTC	TRBJ2-1	TRBV11-2	TRBD2	.
CASSRRLVRAGELFF	TGTGCCAGCAGCCGGAGACTAGTTCGTGCCGGGGAGCTGTTTTTT	TRBJ2-2	TRBV13	.	.
CASSIQGIAGELFF	TGTGCCAGCAGTATCCAGGGTATCGCCGGGGAGCTGTTTTTT	TRBJ2-2	TRBV2	.	.
CASSMRTGAYNEQFF	TGTGCCAGTAGTATGAGGACAGGGGCCTACAATGAGCAGTTCTTC	TRBJ2-1	TRBV19	TRBD1	.
CASSLTGRRDTQYF	TGTGCCAGCAGCCTAACCGGGAGGCGAGATACGCAGTATTTT	TRBJ2-3	TRBV7-8	TRBD2	.
CASSRVSNEKLFF	TGTGCCAGCAGTCGGGTGTCAAATGAAAAACTGTTTTTT	TRBJ1-4	TRBV6-5	.	.
CASSARVGAEAFF	TGCGCCAGCAGTGCGCGGGTCGGGGCTGAAGCTTTCTTT	TRBJ1-1	TRBV10-1	.	.
CASSQHQTDEQFF	TGCGCCAGCAGCCAACATCAAACTGATGAGCAGTTCTTC	TRBJ2-1	TRBV4-1	.	.
CASSLYGGDEKLFF	TGTGCCAGCAGCTTGTACGGGGGGGATGAAAAACTGTTTTTT	TRBJ1-4	TRBV5-4	.	once
CASSARTGSNEQYF	TGTGCCAGCAGTGCCCGGACAGGGAGCAACGAGCAGTACTTC	TRBJ2-7	TRBV27	TRBD1	.
CASSQDALAGYGELFF	TGTGCCAGCAGCCAAGACGCACTAGCGGGATACGGGGAGCTGTTTTTT	TRBJ2-2	TRBV3-1/TRBV3-2	TRBD2	.
CASSVASAAEQYF	TGTGCCAGCAGCGTTGCGTCCGCTGCCGAGCAGTACTTC	TRBJ2-7	TRBV25-1	.	.
CASSERALSSEQYF	TGTGCCAGTAGCGAGCGAGCTCTAAGTTCCGAGCAGTACTTC	TRBJ2-7	TRBV19	.	.
CASSSGLAPSYEQYF	TGCGCCAGCAGCTCGGGACTAGCGCCCTCCTACGAGCAGTACTTC	TRBJ2-7	TRBV5-1	TRBD2	.
CASSLVREGIGELFF	TGTGCCAGCAGTTTAGTTCGGGAGGGGATCGGGGAGCTGTTTTTT	TRBJ2-2	TRBV27	TRBD2	.
CASSQQGDADTQYF	TGTGCCAGCTCACAACAGGGGGATGCGGATACGCAGTATTTT	TRBJ2-3	TRBV18	TRBD1	once
CASRDSGYTEAFF	TGTGCCAGTAGGGACAGTGGATACACTGAAGCTTTCTTT	TRBJ1-1	TRBV19	.	once
CASSPWASGSESDTQYF	TGCGCCAGCAGTCCATGGGCTAGCGGGAGTGAATCAGATACGCAGTATTTT	TRBJ2-3	TRBV10-1	TRBD2	.
CASSLAVTVSSGNTIYF	TGTGCCAGCTCACTAGCGGTGACAGTCAGCTCTGGAAACACCATATATTTT	TRBJ1-3	TRBV18	.	.
CASQHPGQDFGISEAFF	TGTGCAAGTCAACATCCGGGACAGGACTTTGGGATCTCTGAAGCTTTCTTT	TRBJ1-1	TRBV12-2	.	.
CASSLFVGQQETQYF	TGTGCCAGCAGCTTATTCGTTGGACAGCAAGAGACCCAGTACTTC	TRBJ2-5	TRBV7-3	.	.
CASSQASVTTPQHF	TGTGCCAGTAGTCAAGCATCTGTCACTACGCCCCAGCATTTT	TRBJ1-5	TRBV19	.	.
CASSQGGHGYTF	TGTGCCAGCAGCCAAGGGGGGCATGGCTACACCTTC	TRBJ1-2	TRBV3-1/TRBV3-2	.	.
CASSPDRGWYEQYF	TGTGCCAGCAGCCCGGACAGGGGATGGTACGAGCAGTACTTC	TRBJ2-7	TRBV9	TRBD1	.
CAWGRLAGGRATGELFF	TGTGCCTGGGGTAGACTAGCGGGAGGGCGGGCCACCGGGGAGCTGTTTTTT	TRBJ2-2	TRBV30	TRBD2	.
CASSSELAPPFNEQFF	TGTGCCAGCAGCTCCGAACTAGCGCCCCCTTTCAATGAGCAGTTCTTC	TRBJ2-1	TRBV13	TRBD2	.
CASSIVRGRAPSYNEQFF	TGTGCCAGTAGTATAGTCCGCGGGAGGGCCCCCTCCTACAATGAGCAGTTCTTC	TRBJ2-1	TRBV19	TRBD2	.
CASSSGTSTDTQYF	TGTGCCAGCAGTTCGGGAACTAGCACAGATACGCAGTATTTT	TRBJ2-3	TRBV6-2/TRBV6-3	.	.
CASSIGQLYSSTDTQYF	TGTGCCAGTAGTATAGGACAGTTATACTCTAGCACAGATACGCAGTATTTT	TRBJ2-3	TRBV19	.	.
CASRGGGETQYF	TGTGCCAGTAGGGGAGGGGGAGAGACCCAGTACTTC	TRBJ2-5	TRBV19	.	.
CASSFNRKADTQYF	TGCGCCAGCAGCTTTAACAGGAAGGCAGATACGCAGTATTTT	TRBJ2-3	TRBV5-1	.	.
CASSFEVTSGGYTF	TGTGCCAGCAGCTTTGAGGTTACTTCTGGTGGCTACACCTTC	TRBJ1-2	TRBV5-6	.	.
CASSPLAGGSNEQFF	TGTGCCAGCAGCCCACTAGCGGGAGGGTCCAATGAGCAGTTCTTC	TRBJ2-1	TRBV7-3	TRBD2	.
CASSRTGSGNTIYF	TGTGCCAGCAGCCGTACGGGCTCTGGAAACACCATATATTTT	TRBJ1-3	TRBV13	.	.
CASSLMGGYQETQYF	TGTGCCAGCAGTCTTATGGGGGGGTACCAAGAGACCCAGTACTTC	TRBJ2-5	TRBV6-5	TRBD2	.
CASSKCRERSGENIQYF	TGTGCCAGCAGCAAATGTCGCGAGAGGTCAGGGGAAAACATTCAGTACTTC	TRBJ2-4	TRBV21-1	.	.
CASSLGTSGYNEQFF	TGCGCCAGCAGCTTGGGTACTAGCGGGTACAATGAGCAGTTCTTC	TRBJ2-1	TRBV5-1	TRBD2	.
CASTTGGGSYGYTF	TGCGCCAGCACCACCGGGGGAGGCTCCTATGGCTACACCTTC	TRBJ1-2	TRBV5-1	.	.
CASSSDLLSYEQYF	TGTGCCAGCAGCTCTGACTTATTGTCCTACGAGCAGTACTTC	TRBJ2-7	TRBV11-2	.	.
CASSQLSGGSYNEQFF	TGTGCCAGCAGCCAACTCTCCGGGGGCTCCTACAATGAGCAGTTCTTC	TRBJ2-1	TRBV3-1/TRBV3-2	.	.
CASSLAWLAGADEQFF	TGTGCCAGCAGCTTGGCTTGGCTAGCGGGAGCGGATGAGCAGTTCTTC	TRBJ2-1	TRBV5-8	TRBD2	.